One and the same sample provided the 2 T cell receptor beta chains below, sequenced in a study of blood T cells in healthy people across ages (dated by TCRdb to the mid-2010s). The library was made by 5' RACE. The data were produced on an Illumina HiSeq 2500. A second PCR of roughly 6 to 11 cycles was run with a J-beta primer mix and a sample-barcoded 5' primer. TCRdb's own reprocessing of the public reads used fastp at Q25 and MiXCR and kept productive beta chains. CDR3 protein duplicates are merged, each entry listing the most common genes and DNA. For this sample the table gives over 1.5 million distinct CDR3 sequences, of which less than 50% were detected only once. The top ten clonotypes cover about 2.1% of the sample. Sequences were obtained from blood. Every receptor here comes from a woman aged 40 to 55 in good health.

The V call is TRBV6-1, the J call TRBJ2-5; D not resolved. V was pared by 2 bases and J by 7 bases, with 11 bases between. The CDR3 totals 13 residues. Per the germline V gene, CDR1 is MNHNS and CDR2 is SASEGT. CDR3 DNA: TGTGCCAGCAGTGAATCCCCCTTTGGGACCCAGTACTTC. Its translation is CASSESPFGTQYF.

This clonotype was counted only a few times. The J gene is TRBJ1-6, the V gene TRBV6-2 or TRBV6-3, with 10 bases lining up with TRBD1. This CDR3 region has 15 residues. Germline V gives CDR1 MNHEY, CDR2 SVGEGT. V was pared by 5 bases and J by 9 bases, with 7 bases of the junction left unmatched. In nucleotides, the CDR3 is TGTGCCAGCAGTCGGACGGGACAGGGGACTTCACCCCTCCACTTT. Translating it yields CASSRTGQGTSPLHF.